The present T cell receptor beta chain was sequenced within a study of cytomegalovirus exposure and HLA in healthy donors. This clone appeared once. The PCR used 60 Vbeta and 13 Jbeta primers. Here immunoSEQ multiplex PCR was the method, and the copy in TCRdb shows in-frame clones only, minus some. Counted here are roughly 140,000 clones, approximately 79% occurring once; the ten biggest clones make up 0.5% to 0.85%. Germline values: CDR1 SGDLS, CDR2 YYNGEE. The length of the CDR3 is 16 residues. V lost 3 bases and J lost 7; bases outside the gene matches: 9. The chain links TRBV9 to TRBJ2-1, with TRBD2 matching 11 bases. This sequence originates from a male donor in good health and CMV-seronegative. Input material: PBMCs. In DNA, the CDR3 is TGTGCCAGCAGCGCGCCACTAGCGGGAGTAAGGAATGAGCAGTTCTTC. Protein sequence: CASSAPLAGVRNEQFF.